Listed below are T cell receptor beta chains from one sample, sequenced in a study of response to subunit inactivated influenza vaccine. Each CDR3 protein gets one entry after TCRdb re-called the RT-PCR reads with MiXCR. The repertoire holds about 800,000 distinct CDR3 sequences, with around 20% as singletons. The sequences come from PBMCs from blood, collected more than 4 days after vaccination. The receptors here all came from a man aged 50 to 59 who received an inactivated influenza vaccine. The CDR3 runs from the conserved cysteine through the conserved F or W. The order of the fields is clone size, J gene, V gene, D gene, CDR3 protein, CDR3 DNA. A D gene is named only where the DNA matches it firmly. Size is stated for part of the rows, as once, few or many counts, or as a class when the clone is expanded.

- | TRBJ1-2 | TRBV10-3 | - | CAISESGGSNYGYTF | TGTGCCATCAGTGAGTCTGGCGGATCTAACTATGGCTACACCTTC
- | TRBJ2-2 | TRBV7-9 | - | CASSLARRMNTGELFF | TGTGCCAGCAGCTTAGCCAGGAGAATGAACACCGGGGAGCTGTTTTTT
many | TRBJ1-2 | TRBV29-1 | - | CSVEDWGAGYGYTF | TGCAGCGTTGAAGATTGGGGGGCTGGGTATGGCTACACCTTC
- | TRBJ1-1 | TRBV2 | - | CASSDLSADGRAEAFF | TGTGCCAGCAGTGACTTGAGTGCCGACGGGCGGGCTGAAGCTTTCTTT
- | TRBJ2-2 | TRBV7-2 | - | CASSRTLRVETGELFF | TGTGCCAGCAGCCGGACCCTTAGGGTGGAAACCGGGGAGCTGTTTTTT
few | TRBJ1-5 | TRBV12-3/TRBV12-4 | TRBD1 | CASSSNRGSKPQHF | TGTGCCAGCAGTTCCAACAGGGGTAGCAAGCCCCAGCATTTT
many | TRBJ2-7 | TRBV4-3 | TRBD1 | CASSQDIQTGGPGGPYEQYF | TGCGCCAGCAGCCAAGATATTCAAACAGGGGGCCCGGGAGGACCCTACGAGCAGTACTTC
- | TRBJ2-2 | TRBV9 | - | CASSIGTTLSTGELFF | TGTGCCAGCAGCATCGGGACAACCCTGAGCACCGGGGAGCTGTTTTTT
few | TRBJ2-1 | TRBV29-1 | TRBD2 | CSVILLAGDYNEQFF | TGCAGCGTAATACTACTAGCGGGAGACTACAATGAGCAGTTCTTC
- | TRBJ1-2 | TRBV12-3/TRBV12-4 | TRBD1 | CASRRTGIGEDYGYTF | TGTGCCAGCAGGAGGACAGGTATTGGTGAGGACTATGGCTACACCTTC
- | TRBJ1-5 | TRBV30 | - | CAWSGGDTPQHF | TGTGCCTGGAGTGGAGGGGATACGCCCCAGCATTTT
few | TRBJ2-1 | TRBV20-1 | TRBD2 | CSARDPGGGSRNEQFF | TGCAGTGCTAGAGACCCGGGAGGTGGGAGCAGGAATGAGCAGTTCTTC
- | TRBJ2-3 | TRBV7-2 | TRBD2 | CASSLVGGGVYTQYF | TGTGCCAGCAGCTTAGTGGGCGGGGGGGTTTATACGCAGTATTTT
many | TRBJ1-1 | TRBV6-5 | - | CASSYSGGGTEAFF | TGTGCCAGCAGTTACTCAGGTGGAGGCACTGAAGCTTTCTTT
- | TRBJ2-1 | TRBV24-1 | TRBD2 | CATSDPSREGIDEQFF | TGTGCCACCAGTGATCCCTCTCGGGAGGGCATTGATGAGCAGTTCTTC
- | TRBJ2-5 | TRBV20-1 | - | CSAPNRPEERETQYF | TGCAGTGCTCCGAACAGGCCGGAGGAGAGGGAGACCCAGTACTTC
- | TRBJ2-3 | TRBV24-1 | TRBD2 | CATSDPGTSGSTDTQYF | TGTGCCACCAGTGACCCCGGGACTAGCGGGAGCACAGATACGCAGTATTTT
few | TRBJ2-5 | TRBV30 | - | CAWNSGSETQYF | TGTGCCTGGAATAGCGGCTCAGAGACCCAGTACTTC
- | TRBJ1-5 | TRBV12-3/TRBV12-4 | TRBD1 | CASSPGTGIGINQPQHF | TGTGCCAGCAGTCCAGGGACAGGTATAGGCATTAATCAGCCCCAGCATTTT
few | TRBJ2-2 | TRBV12-3/TRBV12-4 | - | CASRYGLGQSTGELFF | TGTGCCAGCAGATACGGACTAGGACAGTCCACCGGGGAGCTGTTTTTT
- | TRBJ2-4 | TRBV5-5 | - | CASSFSGSQSDIQYF | TGTGCCAGCAGCTTTTCTGGATCCCAGAGCGACATTCAGTACTTC
- | TRBJ2-3 | TRBV7-2 | - | CASSPQGGVDPQYF | TGTGCCAGCAGCCCCCAGGGGGGGGTAGATCCGCAGTATTTT
few | TRBJ2-7 | TRBV4-2 | - | CASSQAVRQSSYEQYF | TGTGCCAGCAGCCAAGCGGTCAGGCAAAGCTCCTACGAGCAGTACTTC
many | TRBJ2-1 | TRBV4-3 | TRBD2 | CASSQGSGPNEQFF | TGCGCCAGCAGCCAAGGTAGCGGGCCCAATGAGCAGTTCTTC
- | TRBJ1-1 | TRBV12-3/TRBV12-4 | - | CASSLGQDTEAFF | TGTGCCAGCAGTTTAGGACAAGACACTGAAGCTTTCTTT
- | TRBJ2-1 | TRBV20-1 | - | CSGGLQRDEQFF | TGCAGTGGAGGGTTGCAAAGGGATGAGCAGTTCTTC
few | TRBJ2-1 | TRBV5-1 | - | CASSGTEVSSYNEQFF | TGCGCCAGCAGCGGAACAGAGGTTAGCTCCTACAATGAGCAGTTCTTC
many | TRBJ1-4 | TRBV5-1 | - | CASSLSATNEKLFF | TGTGCCAGCAGCTTAAGTGCAACTAATGAAAAACTGTTTTTT
- | TRBJ2-2 | TRBV5-5 | - | CASSFANLGGAGELFF | TGTGCCAGCAGCTTCGCTAACCTGGGTGGTGCCGGGGAGCTGTTTTTT
- | TRBJ2-1 | TRBV4-3 | - | CASSQDGYLSNEQFF | TGCGCCAGCAGCCAAGACGGCTACCTAAGCAATGAGCAGTTCTTC
- | TRBJ2-4 | TRBV5-1 | TRBD2 | CASSLVGGRAQADIQYF | TGCGCCAGCAGCTTGGTTGGCGGGAGGGCCCAAGCAGACATTCAGTACTTC
- | TRBJ2-6 | TRBV15 | - | CATSLPANVLTF | TGTGCCACTTCCCTTCCGGCCAACGTCCTGACTTTC
many | TRBJ2-7 | TRBV12-3/TRBV12-4 | TRBD1 | CASGQGLLGNEQYF | TGTGCCAGCGGACAGGGACTCCTTGGGAACGAGCAGTACTTC
few | TRBJ2-5 | TRBV20-1 | - | CSARDSVRQETQYF | TGCAGTGCTAGAGATAGCGTAAGACAAGAGACCCAGTACTTC
many | TRBJ2-1 | TRBV20-1 | - | CSASPSEQFF | TGCAGTGCTAGCCCTAGCGAGCAGTTCTTC
few | TRBJ2-7 | TRBV27 | - | CASSSLPRGFPEQYF | TGTGCCAGCAGTTCCCTCCCGAGGGGTTTCCCCGAGCAGTACTTC
once | TRBJ1-1 | TRBV4-2 | - | CASSQELRGGTEAFF | TGTGCCAGCAGCCAAGAGCTCAGGGGTGGCACTGAAGCTTTCTTT
once | TRBJ1-1 | TRBV3-1 | TRBD1 | CACSPRDRVEPEAFF | TGTGCCTGCAGCCCAAGGGACAGGGTAGAGCCTGAAGCTTTCTTT
- | TRBJ1-2 | TRBV7-9 | - | CASSLAAWQGGYTF | TGTGCCAGCAGCTTAGCAGCCTGGCAGGGAGGCTACACCTTC
- | TRBJ1-5 | TRBV12-3/TRBV12-4 | TRBD1 | CASSLVDRGHQPQHF | TGTGCCAGCAGTTTAGTCGACAGGGGGCATCAGCCCCAGCATTTT
many | TRBJ1-5 | TRBV20-1 | - | CSARDPSQPQHF | TGCAGTGCTAGAGATCCTAGTCAGCCCCAGCATTTT
few | TRBJ1-4 | TRBV5-1 | - | CASSPRGPNEKLFF | TGCGCCAGCAGCCCTCGGGGACCTAATGAAAAACTGTTTTTT
- | TRBJ2-5 | TRBV7-9 | - | CASSYGTSGETQYF | TGTGCCAGCAGCTACGGGACTTCAGGCGAGACCCAGTACTTC
few | TRBJ1-5 | TRBV4-3 | - | CASSQDRVPRKGWPQHF | TGCGCCAGCAGCCAAGATCGGGTCCCGCGGAAGGGTTGGCCCCAGCATTTT